This entry is about one T cell receptor beta chain. From germline, CDR1 is LNHDA and CDR2 SQIVND (reference sequence). CDR3 length equals 15 residues. Between the trimmed V and J ends, which lost 0 bases and 1 base, there was a span of 9 bases. This entry is derived from a study of T-cell reconstitution after alpha-beta-depleted transplantation in children. This sample's TCRbeta library carried unique molecular identifier barcodes. TCRdb analysed the PCR reads with MiXCR anew, one entry per CDR3 protein. The sample carries about 340,000 distinct CDR3 sequences, roughly 14% recorded once. V is TRBV19 and J is TRBJ1-1; D is ambiguous. Sequenced material: PBMCs, taken from the stem cell graft. This TCR came from a human donor who donated a stem cell graft to a child with Fanconi anemia. The CDR3: CASSIDPEANTEAFF. Here the CDR3 DNA reads TGTGCCAGTAGTATAGATCCGGAGGCGAACACTGAAGCTTTCTTT.